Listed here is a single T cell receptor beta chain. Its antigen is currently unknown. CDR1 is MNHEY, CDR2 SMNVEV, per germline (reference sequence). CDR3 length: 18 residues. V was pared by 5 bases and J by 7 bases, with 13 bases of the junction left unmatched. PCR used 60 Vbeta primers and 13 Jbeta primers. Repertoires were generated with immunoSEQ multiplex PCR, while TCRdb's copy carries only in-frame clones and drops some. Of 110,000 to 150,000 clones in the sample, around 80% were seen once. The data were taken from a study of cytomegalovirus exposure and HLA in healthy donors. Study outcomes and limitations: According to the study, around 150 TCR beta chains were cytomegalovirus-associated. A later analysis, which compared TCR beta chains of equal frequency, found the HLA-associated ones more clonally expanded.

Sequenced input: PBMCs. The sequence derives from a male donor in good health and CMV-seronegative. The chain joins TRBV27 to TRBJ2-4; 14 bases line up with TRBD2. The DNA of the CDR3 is TGTGCCAGCAGTCCCTCCGGGACTAGCGGGGGTATGAGGAACATTCAGTACTTC. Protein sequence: CASSPSGTSGGMRNIQYF.